The table lists the clone carrying this T cell receptor beta chain with a few counts. The sample is drawn from a study of radiotherapy plus CTLA-4 blockade in lung cancer. Patients in the study, people with chemo-refractory metastatic non-small-cell lung cancer, received focal radiation plus ipilimumab CTLA-4 blockade. The assay was immunoSEQ multiplex PCR, and TCRdb's table has in-frame clones only and misses some. The sample contains under 110,000 clones, about 85% of which appear only once. This clonotype originated in a human donor with non-small cell lung cancer that progressed on radiotherapy plus ipilimumab. Some clones in this sample may be carry-over from other donors' samples. Sequencing used peripheral blood, obtained from a patient treated with radiotherapy plus ipilimumab.

CDR3 DNA: TGTGCCAGCAGTGTCCCAACTGGAAACACCATATATTTT. Translating it yields CASSVPTGNTIYF. The rearrangement uses TRBV6-1 and TRBJ1-3; D unresolved. CDR1 MNHNS and CDR2 SASEGT come from the germline V gene. The ends were cut back, 4 bases at V and 2 bases at J, with 6 bases in the middle. This CDR3 comprises 13 residues.